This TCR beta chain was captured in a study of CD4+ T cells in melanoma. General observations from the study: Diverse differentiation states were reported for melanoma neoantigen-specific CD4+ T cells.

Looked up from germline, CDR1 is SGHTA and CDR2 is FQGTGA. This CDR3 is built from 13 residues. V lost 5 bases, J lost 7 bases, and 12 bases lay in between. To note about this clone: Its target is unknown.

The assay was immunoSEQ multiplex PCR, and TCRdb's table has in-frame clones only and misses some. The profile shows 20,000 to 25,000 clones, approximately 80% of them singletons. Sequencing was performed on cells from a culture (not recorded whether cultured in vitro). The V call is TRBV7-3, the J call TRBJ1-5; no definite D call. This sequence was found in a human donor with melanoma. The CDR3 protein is CASSLARGQPQHF. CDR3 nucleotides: TGTGCCAGCAGCCTCGCCCGCGGACAGCCCCAGCATTTT.